The clone carrying this T cell receptor (beta chain) was counted many times. The record originates from a study of blood T cell repertoires in COVID-19. Generated by immunoSEQ multiplex PCR, the TCRdb table keeps only in-frame clones and is missing some. This sample carries roughly 380,000 clones, roughly 86% of them seen once, and the ten largest clones take around 1.1%. The sequenced sample consisted of peripheral blood. The origin of this receptor is a human donor with acute or convalescent COVID-19. The donor label of this sample is uncertain.

CDR3 nucleotides: TGTGCCAGCAGCCGGGACAGGTCCTACGAGCAGTACTTC. Protein product: CASSRDRSYEQYF. The chain is built from TRBV5-5 and TRBJ2-7; TRBD1 matches at 8 bases. Trimming removed 4 bases from V and 1 base from J; junction bases left unmatched: 1. Looked up from germline, CDR1 is SGHKS and CDR2 is YYEKEE (reference sequence). The CDR3 length is 13 residues.